Sequencing of this T cell receptor beta chain was carried out in a study of radiotherapy plus CTLA-4 blockade in lung cancer. At the level of the study: Disease control was present in roughly a third of patients, and objective responses in approximately 20%.

TCRdb's copy holds only in-frame clones and misses some; the assay was immunoSEQ multiplex PCR. The sample lists roughly 50,000 clones; more than 70% were seen once. Remarks on this clone: Its target is unknown.

Those patients who had chemo-refractory metastatic non-small-cell lung cancer were given focal radiation along with CTLA-4 blockade through ipilimumab. Whole-study results and caveats: Early clone dynamics of blood T cells, plus interferon-beta, reportedly predicted response best. There was expansion of tumor-derived TCR clones in blood after radiotherapy plus ipilimumab.

Germline-derived CDR1 and CDR2 are GTSNPN and SVGIG (reference sequence). Trimming removed 2 bases at V and 1 base at J, with 11 bases between. This CDR3 contains 14 residues. Here the sequenced sample was peripheral blood, taken from a patient treated with radiotherapy plus ipilimumab. V is TRBV30 and J is TRBJ1-1, with D unresolved. The receptor's source is a human donor with non-small cell lung cancer who had stable disease on radiotherapy plus ipilimumab. The DNA of the CDR3 is TGTGCCTGGAGTAAGAGGATTCAGAACACTGAAGCTTTCTTT. Its protein is CAWSKRIQNTEAFF.